Below, 31 T cell receptor beta chains from the same sample are listed, as sequenced in a study of immune characterization of retroperitoneal liposarcoma. TCRdb analysed the PCR reads with MiXCR anew, one entry per CDR3 protein. In the table there are fewer than 13,000 distinct CDR3 sequences, roughly 25% of which are singletons. Sequenced input: tumor tissue. These receptors originate from a male donor with retroperitoneal liposarcoma.

This clonotype rates as medium-sized (0.01 to 0.1%). The V gene is TRBV12-3 or TRBV12-4, the J gene TRBJ2-1, with a possible D match to TRBD2 (5 bases). The closer fit of TRBJ2-7 to the DNA end suggests the J call may be wrong. This CDR3 is built from 14 residues. CDR3 loop: CASSVAGLSYEQYF. The CDR3 DNA follows: TGTGCCAGCAGCGTGGCTGGACTCTCCTACGAGCAGTACTTC.

The genes are TRBV6-1 and TRBJ2-5; 10 bases align to TRBD2. Germline CDR1 is MNHNS and CDR2 is SASEGT. This CDR3 comprises 15 residues. V lost 7 bases and J lost 7; bases outside the gene matches: 12. As DNA, the CDR3 is TGTGCCAGCACTAGAGGGACTAGCGAGGTTGGGACCCAGTACTTC. Its protein is CASTRGTSEVGTQYF.

The CDR3 DNA follows: TGTGCCAGCAGCTTAGACAGGGGGCGGCAAGAGACCCAGTACTTC. It is translated as CASSLDRGRQETQYF. V gene TRBV11-2 combines with J gene TRBJ2-7, with 8 bases aligning to TRBD1. Judging by the DNA end, TRBJ2-5 fits better; the J call may be wrong. Germline lookup yields CDR1 SGHAT and CDR2 FQNNGV. The CDR3 contains 15 residues.

The V and J genes are TRBV10-1 and TRBJ2-1, with no clear D. The V end lost 0 bases, the J end lost 3 bases, and 12 bases lay between the germline ends. Per the germline V gene, CDR1 is WNHNN and CDR2 is SYGVQD (reference sequence). CDR3 length equals 16 residues. The CDR3 sequence is CASSESVPLGYNEQFF. In DNA, the CDR3 is TGCGCCAGCAGTGAGTCAGTACCCCTCGGCTACAATGAGCAGTTCTTC.

CDR3 sequence: CASSKTVRGEQFF. The CDR3 nucleotides read TGCGCCAGCAGTAAGACAGTTCGGGGCGAGCAGTTCTTC. The J gene is TRBJ2-1, the V gene TRBV10-1; D possibly matches TRBD1 or TRBD2 (5 bases each). In germline, CDR1 is WNHNN, CDR2 SYGVQD (reference sequence). Trimming removed 5 bases from V and 10 bases from J, with 15 bases in between. The CDR3 length is 13 residues.

This clonotype was observed a few times. This chain joins TRBV27 and TRBJ2-1; 9 nucleotides agree with TRBD1. The CDR3 spans 16 residues. The trim removed 6 bases at V and 3 bases at J, leaving 9 bases unmatched. Looked up from germline, CDR1 is MNHEY and CDR2 is SMNVEV (reference sequence). CDR3: CASRRTGAKSYNEQFF. The CDR3 DNA reads TGTGCCAGCAGAAGGACAGGGGCTAAGAGCTACAATGAGCAGTTCTTC.

This clonotype was seen at least ten times. Mismatch with germline at one junction end may stem from a read error. The V gene is TRBV6-1, the J gene TRBJ2-1; D assignment may be TRBD1 or TRBD2 (5 bases each). The CDR3 contains 13 residues. The germline V gene encodes CDR1 MNHNS and CDR2 SASEGT. The CDR3 DNA follows: TGTGCCAGCACTCTGAACGGGGTGGCAGGGCGATACTTC. Its translation is CASTLNGVAGRYF.

This clonotype was detected a few times. The CDR3 protein is CASGRGNEQFF. DNA for the CDR3: TGTGCCAGCGGGCGGGGAAATGAGCAGTTCTTC. The genes are TRBV27 and TRBJ2-1; D possibly corresponds to TRBD2 (6 bases). The CDR3 loop spans 11 amino acids. Trimming removed 8 bases from V and 7 bases from J, with 9 bases in between. Germline lookup yields CDR1 MNHEY and CDR2 SMNVEV (reference sequence).

This chain links TRBV7-2 with TRBJ2-1; D may be TRBD1 (6 bases). Trimming left V 5 bases short and J 10 bases short, with 21 bases between. CDR1 and CDR2 (germline): SGHTA, FQGNSA. This CDR3 has 15 amino acids. The DNA of the CDR3 is TGTGCCAGCAGCGACAGGACGGGCACGGCCTACGAGCAGTTCTTC. Amino acid sequence: CASSDRTGTAYEQFF. The complete variable domain, with remaining parts taken from reference TRBV7-2 and TRBJ2-1, reads GAGVSQSPSNKVTEKGKDVELRCDPISGHTALYWYRQSLGQGLEFLIYFQGNSAPDKSGLPSDRFSAERTGGSVSTLTIQRTQQEDSAVYLCASSDRTGTAYEQFFGPGTRLTVL.

This clonotype occurred a few times. The V call is TRBV11-2, the J call TRBJ2-1; tentative D call: TRBD1 (6 bases). This CDR3 is built from 17 residues. Germline V lookup: CDR1 SGHAT, CDR2 FQNNGV. Between the trimmed V and J ends, which lost 0 bases and 13 bases, there was a span of 25 bases. The CDR3 nucleotides read TGTGCCAGCAGCTTAGACTACGGAGACAGGCTACAAGAGACCCAGTTCTTC. It yields the protein CASSLDYGDRLQETQFF.

This CDR3 is CASSGTYQETQYF. CDR3 nucleotide sequence: TGTGCCAGCAGTGGGACCTACCAAGAGACCCAGTACTTC. The chain links TRBV6-5 to TRBJ2-5, with D possibly being TRBD1 or TRBD2 (5 bases each). The germline CDR1 and CDR2 sequences are MNHEY and SVGAGI. V shed 5 bases and J shed 0 bases, with 7 bases lying between them. This CDR3 spans 13 amino acids.

By share of the sample, this clonotype is medium-sized. The genes are TRBV7-2 and TRBJ2-1; 8 bases are a match to TRBD2. The CDR3 consists of 15 residues. In germline, CDR1 is SGHTA, CDR2 FQGNSA. The V gene end was trimmed by 1 base and the J gene end by 4 bases; junction bases not matched to a gene: 3. CDR3 region: CASSLGREVYNEQFF. CDR3 DNA sequence: TGTGCCAGCAGCTTAGGGCGGGAGGTATACAATGAGCAGTTCTTC.

The V gene is TRBV10-2, the J gene TRBJ2-1; 8 positions match TRBD2. Germline assignment: CDR1 WSHSY and CDR2 SAAADI. V trimming: 6 bases; J trimming: 13 bases; junction bases outside the gene matches: 8. CDR3 length: 12 residues. The CDR3 region has the DNA TGCGCCAGCAGGGCGGGGGGAGAGACCCAGTTCTTC. This gives the protein CASRAGGETQFF.

The sample holds many counts of this clonotype. This rearrangement joins TRBV10-3 to TRBJ2-3; 9 bases are a match to TRBD2. The CDR3 runs 13 residues. V lost 10 bases and J lost 3; bases outside the gene matches: 5. Looked up from germline, CDR1 is ENHRY and CDR2 is SYGVKD. This CDR3 reads CATKGLATDTQYF. DNA for the CDR3: TGTGCCACCAAAGGACTAGCGACAGATACGCAGTATTTT.

This clonotype has more than one count but fewer than ten. The chain combines TRBV11-1 with TRBJ2-1; 12 bases match TRBD2. Matching the DNA end better, TRBJ2-7 makes the J call doubtful. CDR3 size: 19 residues. The germline V gene encodes CDR1 SGHAT and CDR2 FQDESV (reference sequence). The CDR3 region is CASSLEGLAGRLGYNEQYF. DNA of the CDR3: TGTGCCAGCAGCTTAGAAGGACTAGCGGGAAGGCTTGGGTACAATGAGCAGTACTTC.

Note on this clonotype: Its ends do not fully match the called genes, so a read error is possible. The chain couples TRBV6-1 to TRBJ2-3; TRBD2 agrees at 10 bases. The germline V gene encodes CDR1 MNHNS and CDR2 SASEGT. The CDR3 runs 15 residues. The CDR3 region has the DNA TGTGCCAGCAGTTCAGGACTAGCGGCCAGAGATACGCAGAATTTT. This codes for CASSSGLAARDTQNF.

The table lists this clonotype with a count of one. The V gene is TRBV7-6, the J gene TRBJ2-1; no clear D. V was shortened by 6 bases and J by 13 bases, with 25 bases between the two germline ends. This CDR3 contains 15 residues. CDR1 is SGHVS, CDR2 FNYEAQ, per germline. As DNA, the CDR3 is TGTGCCAGCAGGACCAGGCCCGGATCGGAAGAGACCCAGTTCTTC. Translation gives CASRTRPGSEETQFF.

This clonotype turned up a few times. This sequence joins TRBV7-2 and TRBJ2-2; D gene ambiguous. V lost 4 bases to trimming and J lost 6 bases, with 9 bases between them. Germline CDR1 SGHTA, CDR2 FQGNSA. The CDR3 length is 13 residues. This chain's CDR3 is CASSSSGPGELFF. The CDR3, as DNA: TGTGCCAGCAGCTCTAGTGGTCCCGGGGAGCTGTTTTTT.

Only a few counts were recorded for this clonotype. The J gene is TRBJ1-1, the V gene TRBV6-1, with a tentative D call TRBD1 (5 bases). Trimming took off 4 bases at V and 4 bases at J, with 16 bases between the two ends. The CDR3 is made up of 15 amino acids. From germline, CDR1 is MNHNS and CDR2 SASEGT. The CDR3 spells CASSARTGSATEAFF. The CDR3 nucleotides read TGTGCCAGCAGTGCCCGAACAGGTTCGGCCACTGAAGCTTTCTTT.

The rearrangement joins TRBV6-5 to TRBJ1-5; D is uncertain. Looked up from germline, CDR1 is MNHEY and CDR2 is SVGAGI. V was clipped by 0 bases and J by 4 bases, with 13 bases between them. The CDR3 extends over 16 amino acids. CDR3 region: CASSYSLPVGNQPQHF. CDR3 sequence (DNA): TGTGCCAGCAGTTACTCTCTCCCCGTAGGGAATCAGCCCCAGCATTTT.

This clonotype showed up many times. This sequence joins TRBV7-3 and TRBJ1-6; 7 nucleotides agree with TRBD1. The CDR3 spans 13 residues. The trim removed 3 bases at V and 8 bases at J, leaving 1 base unmatched. Germline V lookup: CDR1 SGHTA, CDR2 FQGTGA. The CDR3 spells CASSFTGDSPLHF. The CDR3 DNA sequence: TGTGCCAGCAGCTTTACAGGGGATTCACCCCTCCACTTT. The complete variable domain, with remaining parts taken from reference TRBV7-3 and TRBJ1-6, reads GAGVSQTPSNKVTEKGKYVELRCDPISGHTALYWYRQSLGQGPEFLIYFQGTGAADDSGLPNDRFFAVRPEGSVSTLKIQRTERGDSAVYLCASSFTGDSPLHFGNGTRLTVT.

By share, this clonotype counts as medium-sized (0.01 to 0.1%). The chain uses TRBV7-8 and TRBJ2-5, with D unclear. Trimming took 1 base from V and 5 from J, leaving 17 bases between them. CDR1 SGHVS and CDR2 FQNEAQ come from the germline V gene. This CDR3 is 16 amino acids long. CDR3 in amino acids: CASSLEGRSPLETQYF. As DNA, the CDR3 is TGTGCCAGCAGCTTAGAGGGCCGGAGCCCGTTGGAGACCCAGTACTTC.

This clonotype was seen a single time. V is TRBV6-1 and J is TRBJ2-7; D remains unclear. The J call is uncertain, as TRBJ2-1 better fits the DNA end. Germline V CDR1 and CDR2: MNHNS, SASEGT. The CDR3 runs to 15 residues. CDR3 in DNA: TGTGCCAGCAGTCCTCGTGTACGGATCTCCTACGAGCAGTTCTTC. Amino acid sequence: CASSPRVRISYEQFF.

This clonotype was seen a few times. V is TRBV12-3 or TRBV12-4 and J is TRBJ2-1, with 8 positions matching TRBD2. V gave up 2 bases and J gave up 13 bases; unmatched junction bases: 13. The CDR3 has 15 residues. The CDR3 sequence: CASSLSGGAKNIQFF. DNA for the CDR3: TGTGCCAGCAGTTTATCCGGGGGGGCCAAAAACATTCAGTTCTTC.

The chain recombines TRBV11-3 with TRBJ2-1, with a weak D call TRBD1 (6 bases). The CDR3 has 12 amino acids. V lost 5 bases to trimming and J lost 10 bases, with 12 bases between them. The germline CDR1 and CDR2 sequences are SGHNT and YENEEA. This chain's CDR3 is CASSQGPYEQFF. CDR3 sequence (DNA): TGTGCCAGCAGCCAGGGGCCCTACGAGCAGTTCTTC.

This clonotype came up many times. The rearrangement uses TRBV6-1 and TRBJ2-1; 15 bases match TRBD2. V lost 5 bases and J lost 9; bases outside the gene matches: 5. The V gene's germline CDR1 is MNHNS and CDR2 SASEGT. This CDR3 has 15 residues. The CDR3 DNA is TGTGCCAGCAGTTGGACTAGCGGGGGGGCCTCTGAGCAGTTCTTC. This encodes CASSWTSGGASEQFF.

This clonotype was seen repeatedly, ten times or more. The V and J genes are TRBV6-1 and TRBJ2-1; D is ambiguous. The J call may be mistaken, given a closer DNA end match to TRBJ2-7. There are 14 residues in the CDR3. The germline CDR1 and CDR2 sequences are MNHNS and SASEGT. In nucleotides, the CDR3 is TGTGCCAGCAGTTCTGGGTTAATCAACGGCGAGCAGTACTTC. This translates into CASSSGLINGEQYF.

J is TRBJ2-1 and V is TRBV11-2, with D perhaps matching TRBD2 (6 bases). The germline CDR1 and CDR2 sequences are SGHAT and FQNNGV. V lost 1 base to trimming and J lost 13 bases, with 26 bases between them. The CDR3 is made up of 17 amino acids. The CDR3 DNA follows: TGTGCCAGCAGCTTAGGAATTCGAGGAGACGGTCGGGAGACCCAGTTCTTC. It specifies CASSLGIRGDGRETQFF.

V gene TRBV28 combines with J gene TRBJ2-1; D possibly corresponds to TRBD1 (6 bases). There are 11 residues in the CDR3. Germline-derived CDR1 and CDR2 are MDHEN and SYDVKM. The V gene lost 7 bases and the J gene lost 10 bases, with 11 bases spanning the gap. CDR3 residues: CASTGAYEQFF. The CDR3 DNA reads as TGTGCCAGCACAGGGGCCTACGAGCAGTTCTTC.

This clonotype was observed a few times. The genes are TRBV10-1 and TRBJ1-1, with D tentatively TRBD1 (6 bases). Germline CDR1 and CDR2: WNHNN and SYGVQD (reference sequence). This CDR3 spans 15 amino acids. Trimming left V 4 bases short and J 4 bases short, with 16 bases between. The CDR3, as DNA: TGCGCCAGCAGTGGACAGACAGGTCTTTCCACTGAAGCTTTCTTT. It specifies CASSGQTGLSTEAFF.

This clonotype was observed a few times. The chain combines TRBV6-1 with TRBJ2-3; either TRBD1 or TRBD2 may supply D (5 bases each). Trimming stripped 6 bases from V and 2 bases from J, with 15 bases between. This CDR3 comprises 15 residues. Germline-derived CDR1 and CDR2 are MNHNS and SASEGT. CDR3 coding DNA: TGTGCCAGCAGGGCCTCGGGGCCACCCACAGATACGCAGTATTTT. It translates to CASRASGPPTDTQYF.